These 25 T cell receptor beta chains came from one sample sequenced in a study of read filtering for tumor transcriptome and immune sequencing. This library used approximately 390 ng RNA and molecular barcoded adaptors spanning alpha/delta and beta/gamma chains. TCRdb reprocessed the reads via MiXCR and lists one record per CDR3 protein. The data hold 130,000 or so distinct CDR3 sequences, with roughly 13% observed a single time. The sequencing input was a population of CD138-negative cells sorted from bone marrow. The receptors come from a donor aged 40 or older with multiple myeloma.

This clonotype has ten or more counts. Relative to the germline gene, one junction end is altered; a read error may explain this. The J gene is TRBJ1-1, the V gene TRBV5-1, with 10 bases matching TRBD1. There are 16 residues in the CDR3. In germline, CDR1 is SGHRS, CDR2 YFSETQ. CDR3 residues: CASSLVGQGMNTEAFF. CDR3 nucleotides: TGTGCCAGCAGCTTGGTGGGACAGGGGATGAACACTGAAGCTTTCTTT.

About this clonotype: A far larger clone is just one base off, so this is likely a read error. V is TRBV11-3 and J is TRBJ2-1; 8 bases agree with TRBD1. Germline V gives CDR1 SGHNT, CDR2 YENEEA. The CDR3 extends over 17 amino acids. J was trimmed by 0 bases and V by 1 base; bases with no gene match: 5. CDR3 loop: CASSLAPGGFSYNEQFF. In DNA, the CDR3 is TGTGCCAGCAGCTTAGCCCCAGGGGGCTTCTCCTACAATGAGCAGTTCTTC.

At least ten counts were recorded for this clonotype. This sequence joins TRBV10-1 and TRBJ2-3; 7 bases match TRBD2. Germline trimming cut 0 bases from V and 11 bases from J; bases unmatched to any gene: 5. This CDR3 is built from 13 residues. Germline lookup yields CDR1 WNHNN and CDR2 SYGVQD (reference sequence). In nucleotides, the CDR3 is TGCGCCAGCAGTGAGTCGGTGGCGGGAGTGCAGTATTTT. Its translation is CASSESVAGVQYF.

Of note for this clonotype: A read error may be the cause here, since a much bigger clone is one base away. This chain connects TRBV19 to TRBJ2-7, with D possibly being TRBD1 (11 bases). This CDR3 is built from 18 residues. Germline V gene lookup returns CDR1 LNHDA and CDR2 SQIVND (reference sequence). CDR3 sequence: CASGTGGGLAGVSYEQHF. The CDR3 nucleotides are TGTGCCAGTGGGACAGGGGGAGGCCTAGCGGGAGTCTCCTACGAGCAGCACTTC.

This clonotype was detected only a few times. The rearrangement joins TRBV19 to TRBJ2-1; no clear D gene. Per the germline V gene, CDR1 is LNHDA and CDR2 is SQIVND (reference sequence). V was clipped by 9 bases and J by 0 bases, with 21 bases between them. CDR3 length equals 17 residues. The CDR3 DNA sequence: TGTGCCAGGAGTCGCGTTGGTTCGGAAACCTCCTACAATGAGCAGTTCTTC. It codes for CARSRVGSETSYNEQFF.

This clonotype has ten or more counts. The V call is TRBV29-1, the J call TRBJ2-6, with a possible D match to TRBD1 (6 bases). Trimming removed 5 bases at V and 0 bases at J, with 11 bases between. The V gene's germline CDR1 is SQVTM and CDR2 ANQGSEA. The CDR3 spans 15 residues. The CDR3 sequence: CSVIPGDSGANVLTF. CDR3 DNA: TGCAGCGTTATCCCAGGGGACTCTGGGGCCAACGTCCTGACTTTC.

This clonotype was recorded at least ten times. This chain connects TRBV18 to TRBJ2-3, with D unresolved. The V and J ends lost 6 bases and 2 bases respectively, with 6 bases between them. The CDR3 spans 12 residues. Germline V CDR1 and CDR2: KGHSH, LQKENI. The CDR3: CASSRVTDTQYF. The CDR3 DNA reads as TGTGCCAGCTCTCGGGTCACAGATACGCAGTATTTT. Full variable domain (rest looked up from reference TRBV18 and TRBJ2-3): NAGVMQNPRHLVRRRGQEARLRCSPMKGHSHVYWYRQLPEEGLKFMVYLQKENIIDESGMPKERFSAEFPKEGPSILRIQQVVRGDSAAYFCASSRVTDTQYFGPGTRLTVL.

This chain uses TRBV7-9 with TRBJ2-2; D call uncertain. The CDR3 length is 10 residues. Germline V gene data show CDR1 as SEHNR and CDR2 as FQNEAQ (reference sequence). The germline V and J ends were trimmed by 8 bases and 7 bases, with 5 bases remaining between them. This chain's CDR3 is CASRSGELFF. For the CDR3, the DNA is TGTGCCAGCCGCAGCGGGGAGCTGTTTTTT.

This clonotype showed up many times. CDR3 residues: CASSLQGTYGYTF. DNA for the CDR3: TGCGCCAGCAGCTTACAGGGGACTTATGGCTACACCTTC. The J gene is TRBJ1-2, the V gene TRBV5-1, with TRBD1 identical over 7 bases. Germline V gives CDR1 SGHRS, CDR2 YFSETQ. Trimming at V came to 2 bases and at J to 5 bases, leaving 3 bases not matched to a gene. The CDR3 spans 13 residues.

This clonotype has a count of ten or more. V is TRBV29-1 and J is TRBJ2-1; 13 bases map to TRBD2. V trimming: 4 bases; J trimming: 7 bases; junction bases outside the gene matches: 4. The CDR3 contains 14 residues. Germline-derived CDR1 and CDR2 are SQVTM and ANQGSEA. The CDR3 loop reads CSVVGLAGFNEQFF. CDR3 bases: TGCAGCGTTGTGGGACTAGCGGGATTTAATGAGCAGTTCTTC.

This clonotype was detected many times. This chain connects TRBV7-2 to TRBJ2-2; D gene unclear. This CDR3 has 14 amino acids. CDR1 and CDR2 (germline): SGHTA, FQGNSA. V lost 2 bases and J 7 bases, leaving 11 bases between the germline ends. CDR3 nucleotide sequence: TGTGCCAGCAGCTTACGTTCAGAAAGCGGGGAGCTGTTTTTT. Translated: CASSLRSESGELFF.

Remarks on this clonotype: A much larger clone sits a single nucleotide away, making a read error possible. This rearrangement joins TRBV7-9 to TRBJ1-2; no definite D call. CDR1 and CDR2 (germline): SEHNR, FQNEAQ (reference sequence). The CDR3 is 11 amino acids. The CDR3 is CASRNGSGSTF. CDR3 in DNA: TGTGCCAGCAGGAATGGTTCGGGCTCCACCTTC.

This clonotype occurred once. This sequence may be a read error, since a much larger clone differs from it by one base. This chain connects TRBV6-2 or TRBV6-3 to TRBJ2-2; 10 bases fit TRBD2. Germline loops: CDR1 MNHEY, CDR2 SVGEGT. The CDR3 sequence is 18 residues long. CDR3 protein: CASSYTPGLAFNTGGLFF. The DNA of the CDR3 is TGTGCCAGCAGTTACACACCGGGACTAGCGTTCAACACCGGGGGGCTGTTTTTT.

This chain joins TRBV6-2 or TRBV6-3 and TRBJ2-7; 8 nucleotides agree with TRBD2. The CDR3 loop spans 16 amino acids. V lost 0 bases and J lost 3; bases outside the gene matches: 7. The germline V gene has CDR1 MNHEY and CDR2 SVGEGT. The CDR3, as DNA: TGTGCCAGCAGTTACTCTTCCATAGCGGGGTACTACGAGCAGTACTTC. Translated, it gives CASSYSSIAGYYEQYF.

This clonotype was seen many times. The J gene is TRBJ2-1, the V gene TRBV29-1; D remains ambiguous. V was cut by 3 bases and J by 7 bases, with 4 bases left in between. Germline V gene sequence: CDR1 SQVTM, CDR2 ANQGSEA. This CDR3 contains 10 residues. CDR3 in amino acids: CSVERNEQFF. The CDR3 DNA reads TGCAGCGTTGAGCGTAATGAGCAGTTCTTC.

A remark on this clonotype: It may be a read error: a sequence one base away is much more abundant. The chain has TRBV5-1 and TRBJ2-3, with 8 bases that match TRBD1. V lost 4 bases and J lost 2; bases outside the gene matches: 9. The CDR3 has 16 amino acids. Germline assignment: CDR1 SGHRS and CDR2 YFSETQ. In DNA form, the CDR3 reads TGCGCCAGCAGCCCTCCCGACAGGGGAGCCACAGATACGCAGTATTTT. This sequence encodes CASSPPDRGATDTQYF.

The V and J genes are TRBV4-3 and TRBJ1-2; the match to TRBD1 covers 9 bases. CDR3 length: 18 residues. The germline CDR1 and CDR2 sequences are LGHNA and YSLEER. The V segment lost 0 bases and the J segment 4 bases; nucleotides outside the gene matches: 12. The CDR3 DNA reads as TGCGCCAGCAGCCAAGATTTGGACAGGGGAGGAGGAATCTATGGCTACACCTTC. Its translation is CASSQDLDRGGGIYGYTF.

A word on this clonotype: A much bigger clone sits one base away, suggesting this may be a read error. The chain recombines TRBV7-6 with TRBJ2-7; D uncertain. Trimming pared 1 base from V and 2 bases from J, leaving 12 bases between. The CDR3 runs 15 residues. From germline, CDR1 is SGHVS and CDR2 FNYEAQ. The CDR3 sequence: CASSLDEVYPYEQYF. The CDR3 DNA is TGTGCCAGCAGCTTAGATGAAGTTTACCCCTACGAGCAGTACTTC. Using reference TRBV7-6 and TRBJ2-7 for the parts outside the CDR3, the full variable domain is GAGVSQSPRYKVTKRGQDVALRCDPISGHVSLYWYRQALGQGPEFLTYFNYEAQQDKSGLPNDRFSAERPEGSISTLTIQRTEQRDSAMYRCASSLDEVYPYEQYFGPGTRLTVT.

The table lists this clonotype with many counts. The V and J genes are TRBV7-9 and TRBJ1-5; perhaps TRBD1 as D (6 bases). V lost 3 bases and J lost 6, with 24 bases in between. The CDR3 runs to 18 residues. Germline CDR1 SEHNR, CDR2 FQNEAQ (reference sequence). The CDR3 loop reads CASSFRRSGQPLGQPQHF. In nucleotides, the CDR3 is TGTGCCAGCAGCTTTAGGCGGTCCGGACAGCCTCTCGGTCAGCCCCAGCATTTT.

Many counts were recorded for this clonotype. The chain uses TRBV10-3 and TRBJ2-1; either TRBD1 or TRBD2 may supply D (5 bases each). V was cut by 11 bases and J by 5 bases, with 10 bases left in between. CDR3 length: 11 amino acids. Germline V gene data show CDR1 as ENHRY and CDR2 as SYGVKD. The CDR3 DNA reads as TGTGCCTCGAGGGGAGACAATGAGCAGTTCTTC. Its translation is CASRGDNEQFF.

Ten or more counts support this clonotype. The chain is built from TRBV30 and TRBJ2-2; D may match TRBD1 or TRBD2 (5 bases each). Germline V CDR1 and CDR2: GTSNPN, SVGIG (reference sequence). This CDR3 comprises 14 residues. V was cut by 0 bases and J by 7 bases, with 12 bases left in between. The CDR3 is CAWSVSGTIGELFF. The CDR3 bases are TGTGCCTGGAGTGTGTCAGGGACGATCGGGGAGCTGTTTTTT.

This clonotype came up many times. CDR3 coding DNA: TGTGCCAGCAGCTTAGACGGCGGAAGGACTACCTTAAGGGGCTACGAGCAGTACTTC. It specifies CASSLDGGRTTLRGYEQYF. V usage is TRBV11-2 and J usage is TRBJ2-7, with a possible D match to TRBD2 (6 bases). V was clipped by 0 bases and J by 3 bases, with 24 bases between them. There are 19 residues in the CDR3. Germline CDR1 SGHAT, CDR2 FQNNGV.

Ten or more counts support this clonotype. V is TRBV7-9 and J is TRBJ2-7; D tentatively reads TRBD1 or TRBD2 (5 bases each). Germline V gives CDR1 SEHNR, CDR2 FQNEAQ (reference sequence). This CDR3 is 15 amino acids long. The V end was cut by 4 bases, the J end by 4 bases, with 17 bases between. CDR3 sequence reads: CASSSGPNHLYEQYF. The CDR3 DNA reads TGTGCCAGCAGCTCGGGACCGAACCACTTATACGAGCAGTACTTC. Based on the CDR3 plus reference TRBV7-9 and TRBJ2-7, the full variable domain is DTGVSQNPRHKITKRGQNVTFRCDPISEHNRLYWYRQTLGQGPEFLTYFQNEAQLEKSRLLSDRFSAERPKGSFSTLEIQRTEQGDSAMYLCASSSGPNHLYEQYFGPGTRLTVT.

In this sample, this clonotype turned up a few times. A read error may explain this, as a much larger clone is one base away. The chain combines TRBV20-1 with TRBJ2-5; 10 nucleotides match TRBD1. Germline values: CDR1 DFQATT, CDR2 SNEGSKA (reference sequence). The CDR3 is 12 amino acids. CDR3 protein: CSGGTGEETQCF. DNA of the CDR3: TGCAGTGGGGGGACAGGGGAAGAGACCCAGTGCTTC.

This clonotype was counted ten times or more. The J gene is TRBJ1-1, the V gene TRBV7-2; D gene ambiguous. Trimming shortened V by 5 bases and J by 4 bases, and 14 bases separated the two germline ends. Germline CDR1 SGHTA, CDR2 FQGNSA. This CDR3 is built from 14 residues. The CDR3 loop reads CASSPREGSTEAFF. DNA for the CDR3: TGTGCCAGCAGCCCCCGTGAGGGCAGCACTGAAGCTTTCTTT.